This T cell receptor beta chain was retrieved from a study of response to subunit inactivated influenza vaccine. The germline gives CDR1 DFQATT, CDR2 SNEGSKA (reference sequence). Trimming took off 3 bases at V and 4 bases at J, with 12 bases between the two ends. This CDR3 region has 14 residues. TCRdb re-called the RT-PCR reads through MiXCR, storing one row per CDR3 protein. The sample carries roughly 460,000 distinct CDR3 sequences, about 10% recorded once. This clonotype was counted ten times or more. This chain joins TRBV20-1 and TRBJ1-4, with no clear D. Sequencing was performed on PBMCs from blood, taken 40 to 50 days after vaccination. This TCR derives from a man aged 45-65 years who received an inactivated influenza vaccine. CDR3 in amino acids: CSASTPPINEKLFF. The CDR3 nucleotides read TGCAGTGCTAGTACCCCTCCGATTAATGAAAAACTGTTTTTT.